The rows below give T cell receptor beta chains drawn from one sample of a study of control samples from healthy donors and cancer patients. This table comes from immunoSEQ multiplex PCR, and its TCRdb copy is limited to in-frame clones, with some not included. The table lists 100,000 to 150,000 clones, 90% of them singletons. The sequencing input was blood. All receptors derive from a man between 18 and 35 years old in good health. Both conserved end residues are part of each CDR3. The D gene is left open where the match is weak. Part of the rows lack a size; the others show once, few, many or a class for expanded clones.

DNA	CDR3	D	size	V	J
TGTGCCAGCAGTGAAGTGTCAGGGCCCTACAATGAGCAGTTCTTC	CASSEVSGPYNEQFF	.	.	TRBV25-1	TRBJ2-1
TGCAGCGTTGAACCGCCGGGACAGGGCGTAGCAGCCCAGTACTTC	CSVEPPGQGVAAQYF	TRBD1	.	TRBV29-1	TRBJ2-5
TGTGCCTGGAGTGTAGTAGCGGGGGAGTTCGGGGAGCTGTTTTTT	CAWSVVAGEFGELFF	TRBD2	once	TRBV30	TRBJ2-2
TGTGCCAGCTCACCGTCTTTTGCGGACCCCCTATACTCCTACAATGAGCAGTTCTTC	CASSPSFADPLYSYNEQFF	.	.	TRBV18	TRBJ2-1
TGTGCCTGGAGTGCACAGGGGGCCCAGCCCCAGCATTTT	CAWSAQGAQPQHF	TRBD1	.	TRBV30	TRBJ1-5
TGTGCCTGGGCCCTAATCGCGGGGGCCGGAGATACGCAGTATTTT	CAWALIAGAGDTQYF	.	.	TRBV30	TRBJ2-3
TGTGCCAGCAGTTTTCAGACAGGGGTCACTGAAGCTTTCTTT	CASSFQTGVTEAFF	TRBD1	.	TRBV27	TRBJ1-1
TGTGCCAGCCTTCTAGCGGGAGCTGGGTATGAGCAGTTCTTC	CASLLAGAGYEQFF	TRBD2	.	TRBV6-5	TRBJ2-1
TGTGCCCGGGGCGGGACAGCCAATACGCAGTATTTT	CARGGTANTQYF	.	.	TRBV30	TRBJ2-3
TGTGCCAGCTCACCACCCACTAGTCCCGGATGGGGGACCCAGTACTTC	CASSPPTSPGWGTQYF	.	.	TRBV18	TRBJ2-5
TGTGCCAGCAGCCAAGCCCAGCACCAAGAGACCCAGTACTTC	CASSQAQHQETQYF	.	.	TRBV3-1/TRBV3-2	TRBJ2-5
TGTGCCAGCAGTTTCCCGGGACAGGCGATGAATGAGCAGTTCTTC	CASSFPGQAMNEQFF	TRBD1	.	TRBV28	TRBJ2-1
TGTGCCAGCAGCTTAGTTGCTAGCGGGGAGACCCAGTACTTC	CASSLVASGETQYF	TRBD2	.	TRBV7-2	TRBJ2-5
TGTGCCAGCAGCCCCGGGACTAGCGGGTGGGCTCAGCAGTTCTTC	CASSPGTSGWAQQFF	TRBD2	.	TRBV11-2	TRBJ2-1
TGCAGTGCTTTGGGGTACCCTGAAGCTTTCTTT	CSALGYPEAFF	.	.	TRBV20-1	TRBJ1-1
TGTGCCAGCAGCTATACTAGCGGGAATAATGAGCAGTTCTTC	CASSYTSGNNEQFF	TRBD2	.	TRBV7-9	TRBJ2-1
TGTGCCATCAGTAGTCGGTCGAGCAATCAGCCCCAGCATTTT	CAISSRSSNQPQHF	.	.	TRBV19	TRBJ1-5
TGTGCCAGCTCACCACCGAGTAACAGGGGGCGAGGAAACACCATATATTTT	CASSPPSNRGRGNTIYF	TRBD1	.	TRBV18	TRBJ1-3
TGTGCCAGCAGCGTAGGCGGGGGGTCAAGGAACACTGAAGCTTTCTTT	CASSVGGGSRNTEAFF	.	.	TRBV9	TRBJ1-1
TGCGCCAGCAGCTTGGGGGACAGGGCCTCCACAGATACGCAGTATTTT	CASSLGDRASTDTQYF	TRBD1	.	TRBV5-1	TRBJ2-3
TGTGCCAGCAGCGTAGGTGTTTCCCCTAGTCAGCCCCAGCATTTT	CASSVGVSPSQPQHF	.	.	TRBV9	TRBJ1-5
TGTGCCAGCTCACCAGTGGGGGGGCTGGCTGGAAACACCATATATTTT	CASSPVGGLAGNTIYF	.	.	TRBV18	TRBJ1-3
TGTGCCAGCAGCCAAACTTGGGGGGGAAGGAACACCGGGGAGCTGTTTTTT	CASSQTWGGRNTGELFF	TRBD2	.	TRBV5-4	TRBJ2-2
TGTGCCAGCAGTTACTCGATTTCGGGGAAGGGCTACACCTTC	CASSYSISGKGYTF	.	.	TRBV6-5	TRBJ1-2
TGTGCCAGCAGTTACGTGGGACAGGGTTCCCCCGGGGAGCTGTTTTTT	CASSYVGQGSPGELFF	TRBD1	.	TRBV6-5	TRBJ2-2
TGTGCCAGCAGTTCTCCCCTCACGGGAGAGACCCAGTACTTC	CASSSPLTGETQYF	.	.	TRBV6-5	TRBJ2-5
TGTGCCAGCAGCTCCCGGACATATTCTGGCTACACCTTC	CASSSRTYSGYTF	.	.	TRBV11-2	TRBJ1-2
TGTGCCAGCAGTTACCGCCTGACGGACGGAAAGGGACCCCTCCACTTT	CASSYRLTDGKGPLHF	.	once	TRBV6-6	TRBJ1-6
TGTGCCAGTAGTATCGGGACAGGGCTTCAGCCCCAGCATTTT	CASSIGTGLQPQHF	TRBD1	.	TRBV19	TRBJ1-5
TGTGCCAGCAGCTTGATGGGGGAGACCCAGTACTTC	CASSLMGETQYF	.	few	TRBV5-6	TRBJ2-5
TGTGCCAGTAGTACGGCAATCGGCTATGGCTACACCTTC	CASSTAIGYGYTF	.	.	TRBV19	TRBJ1-2
TGCGCCAGCAGCTTGGAGGGGAAACAAGAGACCCAGTACTTC	CASSLEGKQETQYF	.	few	TRBV5-1	TRBJ2-5
TGTGCCAGTAGTAGGGGGACAGCTAATGAAAAACTGTTTTTT	CASSRGTANEKLFF	TRBD1	.	TRBV19	TRBJ1-4
TGTGCCAGCACCCACGGACAGTATTCGGGCTATGGCTACACCTTC	CASTHGQYSGYGYTF	.	.	TRBV9	TRBJ1-2
TGTGCCAGCAGCCCGTGGACTAACTACAATGAGCAGTTCTTC	CASSPWTNYNEQFF	.	.	TRBV7-2	TRBJ2-1
TGTGCCAGCAGCTCAAACAGGGATTCACCCCTCCACTTT	CASSSNRDSPLHF	.	.	TRBV7-9	TRBJ1-6
TGTGCCAGCAGTTACTCTGCGGGGAACACTGAAGCTTTCTTT	CASSYSAGNTEAFF	.	.	TRBV6-2/TRBV6-3	TRBJ1-1
TGTGCCAGCAGTTTCGACGGTAGCAATCAGCCCCAGCATTTT	CASSFDGSNQPQHF	.	.	TRBV28	TRBJ1-5
TGTGCCAGCAGCTTGGGCGGAATAGGTGAAAAACTGTTTTTT	CASSLGGIGEKLFF	.	.	TRBV5-5	TRBJ1-4
TGTGCCAGCAGTTACCAGGAGGGACAGACCCAGTACTTC	CASSYQEGQTQYF	.	.	TRBV25-1	TRBJ2-5
TGTGCCAGTAGAACGGATTTGAGCAATCAGCCCCAGCATTTT	CASRTDLSNQPQHF	.	once	TRBV19	TRBJ1-5
TGTGCCTGGAGTGGACTAGATATGAGACATAACTATGGCTACACCTTC	CAWSGLDMRHNYGYTF	.	.	TRBV30	TRBJ1-2
TGTGCCAGCAGTACCTCTTTCCCGGGGTCCTATGGGCAGTTCTTC	CASSTSFPGSYGQFF	.	.	TRBV27	TRBJ2-1